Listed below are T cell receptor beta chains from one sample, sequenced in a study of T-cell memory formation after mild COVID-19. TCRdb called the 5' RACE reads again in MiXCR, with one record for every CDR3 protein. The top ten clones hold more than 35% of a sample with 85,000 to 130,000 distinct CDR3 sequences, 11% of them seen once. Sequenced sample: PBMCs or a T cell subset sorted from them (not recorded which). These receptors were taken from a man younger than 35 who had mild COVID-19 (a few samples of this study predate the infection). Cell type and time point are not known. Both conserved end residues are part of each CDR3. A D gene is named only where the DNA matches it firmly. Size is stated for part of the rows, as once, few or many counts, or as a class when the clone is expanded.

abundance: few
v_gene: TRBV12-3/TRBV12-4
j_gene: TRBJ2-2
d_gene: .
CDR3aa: CASSRQGVGELFF
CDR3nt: TGTGCCAGCAGCCGACAAGGCGTAGGGGAGCTGTTTTTT

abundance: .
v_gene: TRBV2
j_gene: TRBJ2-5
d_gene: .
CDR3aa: CASSPQEETQYF
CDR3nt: TGTGCCAGCAGTCCCCAAGAAGAGACCCAGTACTTC

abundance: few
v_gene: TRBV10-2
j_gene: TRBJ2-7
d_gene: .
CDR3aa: CASSESREQYF
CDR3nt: TGCGCCAGCAGTGAGTCCCGCGAGCAGTACTTC

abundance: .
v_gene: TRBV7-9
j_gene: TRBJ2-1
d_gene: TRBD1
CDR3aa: CASSYDREDNEQFF
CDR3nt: TGTGCCAGCAGCTATGACAGGGAAGACAATGAGCAGTTCTTC

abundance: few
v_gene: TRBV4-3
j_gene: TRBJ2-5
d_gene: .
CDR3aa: CASSQDSSSMETQYF
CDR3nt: TGCGCCAGCAGCCAAGATTCCTCGAGCATGGAGACCCAGTACTTC

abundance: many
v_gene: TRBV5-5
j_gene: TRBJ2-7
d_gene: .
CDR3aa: CASSLWDKSYEQYF
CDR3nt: TGTGCCAGCAGCTTGTGGGACAAATCCTACGAGCAGTACTTC

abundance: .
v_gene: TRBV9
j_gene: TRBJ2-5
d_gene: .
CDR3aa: CASSAPGGGETQYF
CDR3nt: TGTGCCAGCAGCGCCCCAGGGGGAGGAGAGACCCAGTACTTC

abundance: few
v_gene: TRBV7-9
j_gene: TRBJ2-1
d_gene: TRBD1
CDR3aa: CASLTGGMSEQFF
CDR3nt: TGTGCCAGCTTGACAGGGGGGATGAGTGAGCAGTTCTTC

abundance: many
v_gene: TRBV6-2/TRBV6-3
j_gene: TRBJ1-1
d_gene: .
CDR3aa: CASSYSGVTEAFF
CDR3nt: TGTGCCAGCAGTTACTCGGGGGTCACTGAAGCTTTCTTT

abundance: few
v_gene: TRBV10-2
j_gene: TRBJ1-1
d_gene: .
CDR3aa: CASSVGNTEAFF
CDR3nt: TGCGCCAGCAGTGTCGGGAACACTGAAGCTTTCTTT

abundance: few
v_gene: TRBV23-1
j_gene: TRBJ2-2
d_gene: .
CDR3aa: CASSQVDSNTGELFF
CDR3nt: TGCGCCAGCAGTCAAGTTGACTCGAACACCGGGGAGCTGTTTTTT

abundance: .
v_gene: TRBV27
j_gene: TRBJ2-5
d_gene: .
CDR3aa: CASSPTTGGETQYF
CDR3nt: TGTGCCAGCAGTCCAACGACAGGCGGGGAGACCCAGTACTTC

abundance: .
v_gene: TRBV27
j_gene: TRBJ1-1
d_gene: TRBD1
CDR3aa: CASNRQGMNTEAFF
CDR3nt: TGTGCCAGCAATAGACAGGGGATGAACACTGAAGCTTTCTTT

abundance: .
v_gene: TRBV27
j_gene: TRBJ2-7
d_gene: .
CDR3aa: CASSFQGSSYEQYF
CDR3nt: TGTGCCAGCAGTTTCCAGGGCAGCTCCTACGAGCAGTACTTC

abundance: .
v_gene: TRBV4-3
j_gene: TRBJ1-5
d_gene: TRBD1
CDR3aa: CASSAGTGEQPQHF
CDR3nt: TGCGCCAGCAGCGCTGGGACAGGTGAACAGCCCCAGCATTTT

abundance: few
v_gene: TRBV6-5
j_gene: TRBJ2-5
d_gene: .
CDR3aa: CASSYSPSWEVTQYF
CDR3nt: TGTGCCAGCAGTTACTCGCCTAGCTGGGAGGTGACCCAGTACTTC

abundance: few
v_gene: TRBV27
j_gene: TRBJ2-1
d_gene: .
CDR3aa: CASSLRTTNEQFF
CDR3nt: TGTGCCAGCAGTTTACGGACTACCAATGAGCAGTTCTTC

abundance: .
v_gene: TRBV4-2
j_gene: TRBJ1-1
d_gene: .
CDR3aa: CASSQEEGPEGTEAFF
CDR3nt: TGTGCCAGCAGCCAAGAAGAGGGACCCGAAGGCACTGAAGCTTTCTTT

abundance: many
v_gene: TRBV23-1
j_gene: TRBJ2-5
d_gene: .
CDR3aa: CASSQKQGQAETQYF
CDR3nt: TGCGCCAGCAGTCAAAAGCAGGGCCAAGCAGAGACCCAGTACTTC

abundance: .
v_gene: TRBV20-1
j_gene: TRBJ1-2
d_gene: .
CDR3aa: CSARPRGGHYGYTF
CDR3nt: TGCAGTGCTAGACCCCGGGGGGGTCACTATGGCTACACCTTC

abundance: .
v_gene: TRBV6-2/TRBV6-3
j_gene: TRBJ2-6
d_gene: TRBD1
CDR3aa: CASSLLGQGARGANVLTF
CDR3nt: TGTGCCAGCAGTCTTCTGGGACAGGGGGCGCGTGGGGCCAACGTCCTGACTTTC

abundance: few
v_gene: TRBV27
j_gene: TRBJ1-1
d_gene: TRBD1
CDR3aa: CASSFTPPGQPNTEAFF
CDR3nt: TGTGCCAGCAGTTTCACTCCCCCGGGACAGCCTAACACTGAAGCTTTCTTT

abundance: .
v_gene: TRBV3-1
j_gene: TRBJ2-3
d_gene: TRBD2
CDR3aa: CASSQDGLAGGPSTDTQYF
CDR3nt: TGTGCCAGCAGCCAAGACGGACTAGCGGGGGGGCCGAGCACAGATACGCAGTATTTT

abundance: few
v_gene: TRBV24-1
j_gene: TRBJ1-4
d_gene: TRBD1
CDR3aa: CATSDSRQGNREKLFF
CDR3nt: TGTGCCACCAGTGACTCAAGACAGGGGAATCGGGAAAAACTGTTTTTT

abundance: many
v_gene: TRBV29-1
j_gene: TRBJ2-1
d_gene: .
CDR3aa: CSSGVSSYNEQFF
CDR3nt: TGCAGCTCGGGGGTTAGCTCCTACAATGAGCAGTTCTTC

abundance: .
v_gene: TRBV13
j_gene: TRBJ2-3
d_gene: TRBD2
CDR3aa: CASSSTSGGKLTDTQYF
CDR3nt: TGTGCCAGCAGCTCCACTAGCGGGGGGAAACTCACAGATACGCAGTATTTT

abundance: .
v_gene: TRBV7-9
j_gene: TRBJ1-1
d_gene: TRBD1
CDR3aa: CARSSPGGADTEAFF
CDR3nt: TGTGCCAGAAGCTCTCCAGGGGGCGCAGACACTGAAGCTTTCTTT

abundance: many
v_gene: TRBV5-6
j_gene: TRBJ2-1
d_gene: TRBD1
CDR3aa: CASSLSGQRNEQFF
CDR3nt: TGTGCCAGCAGCTTGTCGGGACAGCGCAATGAGCAGTTCTTC

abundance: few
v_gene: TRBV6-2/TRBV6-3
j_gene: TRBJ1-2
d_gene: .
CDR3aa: CASSSPASFIGYTF
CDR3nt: TGTGCCAGCAGTTCACCAGCCTCCTTTATAGGCTACACCTTC

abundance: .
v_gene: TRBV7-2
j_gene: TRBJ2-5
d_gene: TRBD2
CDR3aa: CASSLASKRGQETQYF
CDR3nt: TGTGCCAGCAGCTTAGCGTCTAAGCGGGGGCAAGAGACCCAGTACTTC

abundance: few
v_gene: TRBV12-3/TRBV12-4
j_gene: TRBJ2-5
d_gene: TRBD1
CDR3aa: CASSLEWGGQGDETQYF
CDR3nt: TGTGCCAGCAGTTTAGAGTGGGGGGGACAGGGAGATGAGACCCAGTACTTC

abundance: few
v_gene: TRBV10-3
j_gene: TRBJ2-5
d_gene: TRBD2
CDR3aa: CAISESARGGEETQYF
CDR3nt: TGTGCCATCAGTGAATCCGCTAGGGGAGGGGAAGAGACCCAGTACTTC

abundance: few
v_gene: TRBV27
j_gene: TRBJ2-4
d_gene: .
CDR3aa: CASAMGGAKNIQYF
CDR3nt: TGTGCCAGCGCTATGGGGGGAGCCAAAAACATTCAGTACTTC

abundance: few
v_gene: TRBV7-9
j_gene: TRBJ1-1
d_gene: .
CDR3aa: CASSLDRGTVNTEAFF
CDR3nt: TGTGCCAGCAGCTTAGACCGGGGGACGGTGAACACTGAAGCTTTCTTT

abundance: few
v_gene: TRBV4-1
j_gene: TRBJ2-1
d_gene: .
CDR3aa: CASSQGGDSYNEQFF
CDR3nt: TGCGCCAGCAGCCAAGGGGGCGACTCCTACAATGAGCAGTTCTTC

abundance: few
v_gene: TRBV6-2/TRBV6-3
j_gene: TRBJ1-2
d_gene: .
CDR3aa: CASSFDSPVHYGYTF
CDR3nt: TGTGCCAGCAGTTTCGACAGTCCCGTCCACTATGGCTACACCTTC

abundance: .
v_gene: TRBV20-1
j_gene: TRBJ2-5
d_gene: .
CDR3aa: CSAMRETQYF
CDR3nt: TGCAGTGCTATGCGGGAGACCCAGTACTTC

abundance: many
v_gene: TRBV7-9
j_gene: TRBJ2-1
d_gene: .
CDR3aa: CASSLASGVLNEQFF
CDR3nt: TGTGCCAGCAGCTTAGCTTCGGGGGTGCTCAATGAGCAGTTCTTC

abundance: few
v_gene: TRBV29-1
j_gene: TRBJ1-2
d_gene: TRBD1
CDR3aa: CSVGGTGGEGYTF
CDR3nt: TGCAGCGTTGGTGGGACAGGGGGTGAAGGCTACACCTTC

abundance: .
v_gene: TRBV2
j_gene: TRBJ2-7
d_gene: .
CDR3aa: CASNLDWGQPTYGF
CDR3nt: TGTGCCAGCAACCTAGACTGGGGACAACCCACTTATGGCTTC

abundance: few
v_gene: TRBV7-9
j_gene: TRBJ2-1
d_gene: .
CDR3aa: CASSPGRGRTYNEQFF
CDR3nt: TGTGCCAGCAGCCCAGGCCGGGGGCGCACCTACAATGAGCAGTTCTTC

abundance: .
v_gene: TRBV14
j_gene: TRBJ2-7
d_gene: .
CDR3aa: CASSHPGQLYEQYF
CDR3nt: TGTGCCAGCAGCCACCCGGGCCAGTTATACGAGCAGTACTTC

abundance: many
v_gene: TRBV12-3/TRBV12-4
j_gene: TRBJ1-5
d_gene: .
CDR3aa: CASSLWGRDQPQHF
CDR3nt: TGTGCCAGCAGTTTATGGGGGAGGGATCAGCCCCAGCATTTT

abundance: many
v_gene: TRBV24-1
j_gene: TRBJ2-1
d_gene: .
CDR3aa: CATSDLGNNEQFF
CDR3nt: TGTGCCACCAGTGATTTAGGTAACAATGAGCAGTTCTTC

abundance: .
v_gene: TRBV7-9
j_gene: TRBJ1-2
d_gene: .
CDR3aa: CASSLTGVGYTF
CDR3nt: TGTGCCAGCAGCTTAACGGGGGTCGGCTACACCTTC

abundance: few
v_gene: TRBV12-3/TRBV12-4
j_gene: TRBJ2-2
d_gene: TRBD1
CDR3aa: CASTLGSDRVGTGELFF
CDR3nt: TGTGCCAGCACCCTAGGATCCGACAGGGTCGGTACCGGGGAGCTGTTTTTT

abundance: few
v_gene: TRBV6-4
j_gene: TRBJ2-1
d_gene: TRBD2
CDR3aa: CASSDSQRGTSNEQFF
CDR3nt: TGTGCCAGCAGTGACTCGCAGCGGGGGACTTCTAATGAGCAGTTCTTC

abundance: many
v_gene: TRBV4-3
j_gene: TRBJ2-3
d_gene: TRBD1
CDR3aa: CASSRTPGTGSDTQYF
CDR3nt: TGCGCCAGCAGCCGAACTCCGGGGACAGGGTCAGATACGCAGTATTTT

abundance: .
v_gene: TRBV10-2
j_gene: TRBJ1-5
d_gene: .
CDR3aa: CASTEVGVGQPQHF
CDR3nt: TGCGCCAGCACCGAGGTGGGGGTCGGGCAGCCCCAGCATTTT

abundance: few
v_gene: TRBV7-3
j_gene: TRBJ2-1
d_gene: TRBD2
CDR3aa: CASSVGLAGNEQFF
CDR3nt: TGTGCCAGCAGCGTGGGACTAGCGGGCAATGAGCAGTTCTTC

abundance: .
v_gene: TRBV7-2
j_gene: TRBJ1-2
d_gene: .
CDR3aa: CASSLSVVGAYGYTF
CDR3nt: TGTGCCAGCAGCTTATCCGTAGTGGGAGCCTATGGCTACACCTTC